This T cell receptor beta chain was profiled in a study of PD-1 blockade in classical Hodgkin lymphoma. As for the study in general: It was nivolumab at 3 mg/kg, given intravenously every 2 weeks, that patients received.

Study-level points and caveats: Complete responders' diversity at baseline resembled that of newly diagnosed patients.

Points on this clone: Its specificity is not known.

Profiled with immunoSEQ multiplex PCR; TCRdb holds only in-frame clones, not every one. The table records 100,000 or so clones, 80% to 90% of them present only once. The patients all showed relapse after autologous stem cell transplantation, while their brentuximab vedotin exposure varied. Sample: peripheral blood mononuclear cells (PBMCs), taken before the second cycle of nivolumab. The TCR sequence derives from a human donor with classical Hodgkin lymphoma.

The CDR3 region has the DNA TGTGCCAGCAAGCGGGACCTGAATCAGCCCCAGCATTTT. Amino acid sequence: CASKRDLNQPQHF. V usage is TRBV6-5 and J usage is TRBJ1-5; possibly TRBD1 for D (5 bases). The CDR3 consists of 13 residues. The germline V gene has CDR1 MNHEY and CDR2 SVGAGI. V shed 7 bases and J shed 4 bases, with 11 bases lying between them.